This T cell receptor beta chain was found in a study of T cell responses to AZD1222 COVID-19 vaccine. Overall study findings and caveats: Repertoire samples came only from after the peak T cell response. Nearly half of unique spike-specific TCRs reportedly avoided B.1.351 and B.1.1.7 mutated regions.

Using immunoSEQ multiplex PCR, the repertoire was profiled, and TCRdb retains in-frame clones only, with some absent. The table has roughly 50,000 clones, 89% seen once. In the case of this clone: What it binds is unknown.

CDR1 SQVTM and CDR2 ANQGSEA come from the germline V gene. CDR3 size: 11 residues. The clonotype originates from an adult who received the AZD1222 COVID-19 vaccine. The starting material was peripheral blood, obtained 28 days after the second AZD1222 dose. The gene calls are TRBV29-1 and TRBJ2-7, with a possible D match to TRBD2 (5 bases). The CDR3 DNA sequence: TGCAGTATAACGGGGTTGTACGAGCAGTACTTC. Its protein is CSITGLYEQYF.